This section outlines one TCR beta chain sequence together with its context. The data were produced by immunoSEQ multiplex PCR, yet TCRdb's version contains in-frame clones alone and is incomplete. Altogether some 300,000 clones are present, approximately 90% being singletons, with the ten largest covering roughly 6.1%. This sample was taken from a study of blood T cell repertoires in COVID-19. Overall study context: The study drew acute and convalescent COVID-19 samples from the United States, Italy and Spain.

CDR3 length: 16 residues. CDR1 and CDR2 from the germline V gene are MNHNY and SVGAGI (reference sequence). V was pared by 4 bases and J by 7 bases, with 13 bases of the junction left unmatched. This TCR came from a woman in her fifties or sixties with COVID-19, enrolled during active disease. The material sequenced was peripheral blood. The chain combines TRBV6-6 with TRBJ1-5, with 7 bases identical to TRBD1. CDR3 sequence: CASSSTLEGGRQPQHF. The CDR3 region has the DNA TGTGCCAGCAGTTCGACACTCGAAGGGGGCAGGCAGCCCCAGCATTTT.